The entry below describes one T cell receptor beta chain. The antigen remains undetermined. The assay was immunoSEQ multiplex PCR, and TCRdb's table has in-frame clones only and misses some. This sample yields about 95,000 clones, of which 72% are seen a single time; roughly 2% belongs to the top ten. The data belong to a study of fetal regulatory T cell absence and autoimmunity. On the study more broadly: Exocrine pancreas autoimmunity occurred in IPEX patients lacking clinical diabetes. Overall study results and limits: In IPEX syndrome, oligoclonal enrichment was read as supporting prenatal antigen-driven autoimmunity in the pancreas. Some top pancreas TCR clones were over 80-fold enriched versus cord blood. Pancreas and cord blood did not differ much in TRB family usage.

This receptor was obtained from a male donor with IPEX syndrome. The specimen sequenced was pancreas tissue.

The CDR3 sequence is CASGLYPNTEAFF. CDR3 nucleotides: TGTGCCAGCGGGCTATATCCGAACACTGAAGCTTTCTTT. J is TRBJ1-1 and V is TRBV6-6; D gene uncertain. This CDR3 is 13 amino acids long. V was pared by 8 bases and J by 1 base, with 11 bases between. Germline CDR1 is MNHNY and CDR2 is SVGAGI (reference sequence).